Below, 26 T cell receptor beta chains from the same sample are listed, as sequenced in a study of Ad26.COV2.S vaccination and SARS-CoV-2 variants. Clones were sequenced by immunoSEQ multiplex PCR, and TCRdb holds only the in-frame ones, with some missing. The table shows around 450,000 clones, with about 92% occurring only once. Treatment defined: some 19 received Ad26.COV2.S at low or high dose, single or two shots; five or six received placebo; per-sample allocation not given. Specimens were obtained on day 63 following the first vaccine or placebo injection. The source material was peripheral blood, sampled in a trial of Ad26.COV2.S vaccine versus placebo. These receptors were taken from a person between 18 and 60 years old who received the Ad26.COV2.S COVID-19 vaccine or a placebo.

The rearrangement uses TRBV2 and TRBJ2-3; D is uncertain. The ends were cut back, 6 bases at V and 8 bases at J, with 6 bases in the middle. In germline, CDR1 is SNHLY, CDR2 FYNNEI. The CDR3 is 10 residues long. CDR3 in amino acids: CASRGSTQYF. The DNA for the CDR3 is TGTGCCAGCAGAGGTTCTACGCAGTATTTT.

CDR3 coding DNA: TGTGCCAGCAGCTTACTGGAACTAGCGGGGGAGAGGGGCACAGATACGCAGTATTTT. Amino acid sequence: CASSLLELAGERGTDTQYF. This chain joins TRBV13 and TRBJ2-3; 11 bases line up with TRBD2. The germline gives CDR1 PRHDT, CDR2 FYEKMQ (reference sequence). CDR3 length: 19 residues. Trimming at V came to 2 bases and at J to 1 base, leaving 11 bases not matched to a gene. Variable domain in full (rest from reference TRBV13 and TRBJ2-3): AAGVIQSPRHLIKEKRETATLKCYPIPRHDTVYWYQQGPGQDPQFLISFYEKMQSDKGSIPDRFSAQQFSDYHSELNMSSLELGDSALYFCASSLLELAGERGTDTQYFGPGTRLTVL.

The V call is TRBV6-7, the J call TRBJ2-2, with 15 nucleotides matching TRBD2. TRBV6-7 is assigned to the ORF class and has an uncertain function. CDR3 length: 18 residues. With V trimmed by 8 bases and J by 3 bases, 10 bases remained unmatched. Here the CDR3 DNA reads TGTGCCAGCCCTCCGGGACTAGCGGGAGGCTTAGACACCGGGGAGCTGTTTTTT. Its translation: CASPPGLAGGLDTGELFF.

This clone was seen more than once but under ten times. This chain connects TRBV2 to TRBJ2-7, with D perhaps given as TRBD1 or TRBD2 (5 bases each). V dropped 7 bases and J dropped 3 bases, with 13 bases sitting between them. CDR1 and CDR2 (germline): SNHLY, FYNNEI. The CDR3 length is 13 residues. CDR3 DNA sequence: TGTGCCAGCAAGTCCGGGGCCCACTACGAGCAGTACTTC. Its translation is CASKSGAHYEQYF.

The chain's CDR3 is CASSLGLAGEQFF. The CDR3 region has the DNA TGTGCCAGCAGCTTGGGGCTAGCGGGTGAGCAGTTCTTC. The rearrangement uses TRBV5-6 and TRBJ2-1; 8 nucleotides match TRBD2. V gave up 0 bases and J gave up 9 bases; unmatched junction bases: 2. This CDR3 is built from 13 residues. The germline CDR1 and CDR2 sequences are SGHDT and YYEEEE.

The chain combines TRBV6-2 or TRBV6-3 with TRBJ2-5; D is possibly TRBD1 or TRBD2 (5 bases each). Germline V gives CDR1 MNHEY, CDR2 SVGEGT. The CDR3 contains 15 residues. The germline V and J ends were trimmed by 3 bases and 4 bases, with 15 bases remaining between them. The CDR3 here is CASSYLRDPSETQYF. Written as DNA, the CDR3 is TGTGCCAGCAGTTATCTGAGGGACCCCTCAGAGACCCAGTACTTC.

The CDR3 region has the DNA TGTGCCAGCAGTCCAAACAGGGGGCGCAGTTATGGCTACACCTTC. This codes for CASSPNRGRSYGYTF. This chain joins TRBV28 and TRBJ1-2, with 9 bases fitting TRBD1. J gave up 5 bases and V 5 bases, and 9 bases lay outside the gene matches. Germline V gives CDR1 MDHEN, CDR2 SYDVKM. The length of the CDR3 is 15 residues.

The J gene is TRBJ2-7, the V gene TRBV5-8; 9 nucleotides line up with TRBD2. The length of the CDR3 is 13 residues. The V and J ends lost 4 bases and 3 bases, in that order; junction bases with no gene match: 2. CDR1 is SGHTS and CDR2 is YDEGEE in the germline V gene. CDR3 in DNA: TGTGCCAGCAGCCGACTAGCGGTCTACGAGCAGTACTTC. Translation: CASSRLAVYEQYF. Drawing the rest from reference TRBV5-8 and TRBJ2-7, the complete variable domain is EAGVTQSPTHLIKTRGQQATLRCSPISGHTSVYWYQQALGLGLQFLLWYDEGEERNRGNFPPRFSGRQFPNYSSELNVNALELEDSALYLCASSRLAVYEQYFGPGTRLTVT.

V and J are TRBV7-2 and TRBJ2-7; TRBD2 matches at 8 bases. V trimming: 5 bases; J trimming: 1 base; junction bases outside the gene matches: 4. The CDR3 length is 14 residues. In germline, CDR1 is SGHTA, CDR2 FQGNSA. DNA of the CDR3: TGTGCCAGCAGCCCCGGGAGGGCTTCCTACGAGCAGTACTTC. It specifies CASSPGRASYEQYF.

This rearrangement joins TRBV19 to TRBJ2-7; perhaps TRBD2 as D (6 bases). V gave up 3 bases and J gave up 2 bases, with 8 bases separating them. The CDR3 extends over 13 amino acids. Germline V gives CDR1 LNHDA, CDR2 SQIVND (reference sequence). The CDR3 nucleotides read TGTGCCAGTAGTATCCCGGGGGCCTACGAGCAGTACTTC. Encoded protein: CASSIPGAYEQYF.

The chain recombines TRBV18 with TRBJ2-3; D is possibly TRBD1 (6 bases). The CDR3 extends over 16 amino acids. With 0 bases removed from V and 0 bases from J, the gap between germline ends came to 10 bases. The germline V gene has CDR1 KGHSH and CDR2 LQKENI. This CDR3 is CASSPPGTPSTDTQYF. DNA for the CDR3: TGTGCCAGCTCACCACCCGGGACACCTAGCACAGATACGCAGTATTTT.

V and J are TRBV9 and TRBJ2-3, with D tentatively TRBD1 or TRBD2 (6 bases each). Germline CDR1 and CDR2: SGDLS and YYNGEE. V gave up 3 bases and J gave up 4 bases, with 18 bases separating them. This CDR3 has 16 residues. The CDR3 region has the DNA TGTGCCAGCAGCGAGGAGGGGGTTACTAGGGCAGATACGCAGTATTTT. It yields the protein CASSEEGVTRADTQYF.

This clone was detected once. This rearrangement joins TRBV7-2 to TRBJ1-5; 8 bases fit TRBD1. The CDR3 is 16 amino acids. With V trimmed by 5 bases and J by 4 bases, 10 bases remained unmatched. Germline assignment: CDR1 SGHTA and CDR2 FQGNSA. CDR3 in DNA: TGTGCCAGCAGCCCAGTGGCAGGGGGCGTAAATCAGCCCCAGCATTTT. It encodes CASSPVAGGVNQPQHF.

The chain employs TRBV7-3 and TRBJ2-2, with D perhaps matching TRBD1 (6 bases). Trimming removed 5 bases from V and 2 bases from J, with 12 bases in between. The CDR3 is 15 residues long. CDR1 is SGHTA, CDR2 FQGTGA, per germline. CDR3 sequence (DNA): TGTGCCAGCAGCACCACAGGGACCAACACCGGGGAGCTGTTTTTT. As protein: CASSTTGTNTGELFF. Full variable domain (missing parts from reference TRBV7-3 and TRBJ2-2): GAGVSQTPSNKVTEKGKYVELRCDPISGHTALYWYRQSLGQGPEFLIYFQGTGAADDSGLPNDRFFAVRPEGSVSTLKIQRTERGDSAVYLCASSTTGTNTGELFFGEGSRLTVL.

The J gene is TRBJ2-6, the V gene TRBV30; D is possibly TRBD2 (6 bases). The V and J ends lost 0 bases and 1 base respectively, with 13 bases between them. This CDR3 is 17 amino acids long. Looked up from germline, CDR1 is GTSNPN and CDR2 is SVGIG (reference sequence). CDR3 loop: CAWSVSMGGSGANVLTF. The CDR3 nucleotides are TGTGCCTGGAGTGTATCGATGGGGGGATCTGGGGCCAACGTCCTGACTTTC.

V usage is TRBV6-2 or TRBV6-3 and J usage is TRBJ1-6; D gene uncertain. V gave up 6 bases and J gave up 9 bases, with 18 bases separating them. In germline, CDR1 is MNHEY, CDR2 SVGEGT. There are 15 residues in the CDR3. The CDR3: CASSQDLSVRSPLHF. In DNA form, the CDR3 reads TGTGCCAGCAGCCAAGATTTAAGTGTCCGTTCACCCCTCCACTTT.

This chain uses TRBV20-1 with TRBJ2-3; TRBD2 agrees at 13 bases. Germline CDR1 is DFQATT and CDR2 is SNEGSKA (reference sequence). The CDR3 extends over 16 amino acids. Unmatched junction bases numbered 7, after V lost 3 bases and J lost 4 bases. CDR3 region: CSASLALAGGADTQYF. For the CDR3, the DNA is TGCAGTGCTAGTTTGGCACTAGCGGGAGGGGCAGATACGCAGTATTTT.

This clone was detected only once. This rearrangement joins TRBV4-3 to TRBJ1-1; TRBD1 is a possible D gene (6 bases). The CDR3 length is 15 residues. Trimming cost V 0 bases and J 0 bases, with 8 bases left between them. Germline loops: CDR1 LGHNA, CDR2 YSLEER. The CDR3 loop is CASSQDRGLNTEAFF. In DNA, the CDR3 is TGCGCCAGCAGCCAAGATCGGGGGCTGAACACTGAAGCTTTCTTT.

The chain joins TRBV28 to TRBJ2-1, with 9 bases fitting TRBD2. CDR3 length equals 16 residues. Looked up from germline, CDR1 is MDHEN and CDR2 is SYDVKM. V lost 6 bases to trimming and J lost 9 bases; unmatched junction nucleotides: 15. The CDR3 DNA is TGTGCCAGCAGGCCCCTGGCGGGAGGGCCCTCGGGTGAGCAGTTCTTC. Its protein product is CASRPLAGGPSGEQFF.

This chain links TRBV29-1 with TRBJ2-1, with D perhaps matching TRBD2 (6 bases). There are 14 residues in the CDR3. Germline values: CDR1 SQVTM, CDR2 ANQGSEA. Deletions cut 2 bases from V and 3 bases from J, with 11 bases between. The CDR3 region is CSVETSSNYNEQFF. In DNA form, the CDR3 reads TGCAGCGTTGAAACTAGCAGTAACTACAATGAGCAGTTCTTC.

The chain couples TRBV5-6 to TRBJ2-3; maybe TRBD1 (5 bases). Germline CDR1 and CDR2: SGHDT and YYEEEE. V was cut by 4 bases and J by 0 bases, with 12 bases left in between. The length of the CDR3 is 15 residues. CDR3: CASSPQQASTDTQYF. DNA for the CDR3: TGTGCCAGCAGCCCTCAACAGGCAAGCACAGATACGCAGTATTTT.

The chain joins TRBV11-2 to TRBJ2-1; TRBD2 matches 11 bases. In germline, CDR1 is SGHAT, CDR2 FQNNGV. V shed 6 bases and J 1 base; nucleotides not matched to a gene: 2. This CDR3 region has 15 residues. Here the CDR3 DNA reads TGTGCCAGCAGGCGACTAGCGGGGTCCTACAATGAGCAGTTCTTC. Residues: CASRRLAGSYNEQFF.

The CDR3 sequence: CASSSTTGDTEAFF. CDR3 sequence (DNA): TGTGCCAGCAGCTCGACGACAGGGGACACTGAAGCTTTCTTT. V and J are TRBV13 and TRBJ1-1, with TRBD1 matching 8 bases. The V segment lost 4 bases and the J segment 3 bases; nucleotides outside the gene matches: 4. The CDR3 is made up of 14 amino acids. Germline V CDR1 and CDR2: PRHDT, FYEKMQ (reference sequence).

This sequence joins TRBV9 and TRBJ1-2; a weak D match, TRBD1 (6 bases). Germline assignment: CDR1 SGDLS and CDR2 YYNGEE. V lost 7 bases to trimming and J lost 4 bases, with 14 bases between them. The CDR3 has 13 residues. CDR3 region: CASSDRLGYGYTF. The CDR3 coding sequence is TGTGCCAGCTCAGACAGGTTGGGCTATGGCTACACCTTC.

CDR3 region: CASSSTHSSYEQYF. In nucleotides, the CDR3 is TGTGCCAGCAGTTCCACTCATAGCTCCTACGAGCAGTACTTC. The chain links TRBV28 to TRBJ2-7; D remains unclear. This CDR3 contains 14 residues. Germline assignment: CDR1 MDHEN and CDR2 SYDVKM. Trimming left V 4 bases short and J 0 bases short, with 10 bases between.

The gene calls are TRBV3-1 (or the pseudogene TRBV3-2) and TRBJ2-1; 12 bases map to TRBD2. Germline V gene lookup returns CDR1 LGHDT and CDR2 YNNKEL (reference sequence). The CDR3 has 16 amino acids. V was pared by 4 bases and J by 14 bases, with 15 bases of the junction left unmatched. CDR3 amino acids: CASSPLAGGKVEEEFF. The CDR3 nucleotides read TGTGCCAGCAGCCCCCTAGCGGGAGGGAAAGTGGAGGAGGAGTTCTTC.